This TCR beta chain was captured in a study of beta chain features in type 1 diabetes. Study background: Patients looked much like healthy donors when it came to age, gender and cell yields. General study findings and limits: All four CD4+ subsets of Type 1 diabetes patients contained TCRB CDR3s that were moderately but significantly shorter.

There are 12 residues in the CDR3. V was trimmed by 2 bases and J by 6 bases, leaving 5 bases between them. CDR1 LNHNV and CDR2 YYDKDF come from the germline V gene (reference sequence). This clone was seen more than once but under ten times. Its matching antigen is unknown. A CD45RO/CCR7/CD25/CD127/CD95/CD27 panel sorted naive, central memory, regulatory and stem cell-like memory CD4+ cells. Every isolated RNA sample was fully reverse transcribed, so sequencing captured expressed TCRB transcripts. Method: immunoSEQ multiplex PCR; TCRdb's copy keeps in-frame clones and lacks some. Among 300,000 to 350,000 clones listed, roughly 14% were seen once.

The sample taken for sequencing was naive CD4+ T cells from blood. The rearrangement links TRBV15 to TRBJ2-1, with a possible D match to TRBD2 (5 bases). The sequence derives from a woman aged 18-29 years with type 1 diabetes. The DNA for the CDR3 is TGTGCCACCAGCAGAACTAGCAATGAGCAGTTCTTC. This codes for CATSRTSNEQFF.